This TCR beta chain is from a study of graft-versus-host responses after intestinal transplantation. The overall study: Recipients uniformly received anti-thymocyte globulin induction, followed by tacrolimus and steroids for about three years.

Repertoires were generated with immunoSEQ multiplex PCR, while TCRdb's copy carries only in-frame clones and drops some. In the table there are about 38,000 clones, roughly four fifths of which are singletons. Trimming pared 4 bases from V and 2 bases from J, leaving 18 bases between. The V gene's germline CDR1 is SGHNT and CDR2 YYREEE (reference sequence). This CDR3 comprises 16 residues. This receptor was obtained from a human patient who received an intestinal transplant, so some T cells may come from the graft donor. The J gene is TRBJ2-5, the V gene TRBV5-4; possible D gene TRBD1, 6 bases. The source was PBMCs, collected 1070 days after transplant. Written as DNA, the CDR3 is TGTGCCAGCAGCGTCCGAGGGGGTGAGGGGCAAGAGACCCAGTACTTC. Amino acids: CASSVRGGEGQETQYF.